One sample yielded the 26 T cell receptor beta chains listed below, sequenced in a study of T cell responses to AZD1222 COVID-19 vaccine. Measured with immunoSEQ multiplex PCR; TCRdb has only the in-frame clones, and not every one. This repertoire includes under 150,000 clones. Sequenced material: peripheral blood. The receptor set was obtained from an adult in good health.

The chain joins TRBV6-5 to TRBJ2-6, with D unclear. Per germline, CDR1 MNHEY and CDR2 SVGAGI. The CDR3 covers 16 residues. Trimming removed 2 bases at V and 1 base at J, with 9 bases between. The CDR3 DNA reads TGTGCCAGCAGTTACGATTTCGGTTCTGGGGCCAACGTCCTGACTTTC. Translation gives CASSYDFGSGANVLTF.

The chain couples TRBV19 to TRBJ2-1; D gene uncertain. This CDR3 is built from 17 residues. CDR1 is LNHDA, CDR2 SQIVND, per germline (reference sequence). V was cut by 3 bases and J by 0 bases, with 15 bases left in between. The CDR3 DNA is TGTGCCAGTAGTATGAGTATCAGGTCGTCCTCCTACAATGAGCAGTTCTTC. This codes for CASSMSIRSSSYNEQFF.

V and J are TRBV15 and TRBJ1-6; maybe TRBD1 (5 bases). The CDR3 has 15 residues. The V end lost 3 bases, the J end lost 7 bases, and 13 bases lay between the germline ends. Germline-derived CDR1 and CDR2 are LNHNV and YYDKDF (reference sequence). The CDR3 region is CATSRDNLGNSPLHF. The CDR3 DNA reads as TGTGCCACCAGCAGGGACAATCTAGGAAATTCACCCCTCCACTTT. The variable domain in full, with the rest retrieved from reference TRBV15 and TRBJ1-6, is DAMVIQNPRYQVTQFGKPVTLSCSQTLNHNVMYWYQQKSSQAPKLLFHYYDKDFNNEADTPDNFQSRRPNTSFCFLDIRSPGLGDTAMYLCATSRDNLGNSPLHFGNGTRLTVT.

V usage is TRBV7-3 and J usage is TRBJ2-2; D is perhaps TRBD1 or TRBD2 (5 bases each). CDR1 is SGHTA, CDR2 FQGTGA, per germline. V lost 5 bases, J lost 0 bases, and 10 bases lay in between. The CDR3 extends over 15 amino acids. CDR3 bases: TGTGCCAGCAGCCGGGGCGCCGCGAACACCGGGGAGCTGTTTTTT. This encodes CASSRGAANTGELFF.

Comments on this clone: The sample has other DNA sequences that encode this CDR3 too. The chain links TRBV6-2 or TRBV6-3 to TRBJ2-3; 8 bases align to TRBD1. In germline, CDR1 is MNHEY, CDR2 SVGEGT. The CDR3 consists of 14 residues. The J segment lost 1 base and the V segment lost 5 bases, leaving 2 bases of the junction unmatched. CDR3 sequence: CASSRQGRTDTQYF. The CDR3 DNA is TGTGCCAGCAGTCGACAGGGGCGCACAGATACGCAGTATTTT.

The gene calls are TRBV6-2 or TRBV6-3 and TRBJ2-3, with D perhaps matching TRBD1 (7 bases). Germline V gives CDR1 MNHEY, CDR2 SVGEGT. Trimming took off 5 bases at V and 0 bases at J, with 15 bases between the two ends. This CDR3 comprises 16 residues. Written as DNA, the CDR3 is TGTGCCAGCAGTCTCGGGGGACAGCTGAGCACAGATACGCAGTATTTT. Translated, it gives CASSLGGQLSTDTQYF.

The chain recombines TRBV10-3 with TRBJ1-6, with a tentative D call TRBD1 (6 bases). CDR3 length: 16 amino acids. V lost 2 bases and J lost 4, with 12 bases in between. The V gene's germline CDR1 is ENHRY and CDR2 SYGVKD. CDR3 sequence (DNA): TGTGCCATCAGTGAGCGGGGGGGGCGTTATAATTCACCCCTCCACTTT. It encodes CAISERGGRYNSPLHF.

The chain links TRBV5-1 to TRBJ1-1; 7 nucleotides align to TRBD1. This CDR3 contains 19 residues. Trimming took 5 bases from V and 1 from J; bases not matched to a gene: 20. The V gene's germline CDR1 is SGHRS and CDR2 YFSETQ. CDR3 loop: CASSSDREGGSLKNTEAFF. The CDR3 region has the DNA TGCGCCAGCAGTTCCGACAGGGAAGGTGGAAGCCTTAAGAACACTGAAGCTTTCTTT.

This chain links TRBV9 with TRBJ2-3, with D possibly TRBD2 on 6 matching bases. V was clipped by 2 bases and J by 3 bases, with 13 bases between them. CDR3 length equals 15 residues. The germline V gene encodes CDR1 SGDLS and CDR2 YYNGEE. The CDR3 reads CASSVEGLITDTQYF. In DNA, the CDR3 is TGTGCCAGCAGCGTTGAGGGACTGATAACAGATACGCAGTATTTT.

V is TRBV5-4 and J is TRBJ2-3, with 11 positions matching TRBD2. V lost 3 bases and J lost 2; bases outside the gene matches: 5. CDR1 is SGHNT, CDR2 YYREEE, per germline (reference sequence). There are 16 residues in the CDR3. CDR3 sequence reads: CASSYIAGGLTDTQYF. As DNA, the CDR3 is TGTGCCAGCAGCTATATAGCGGGGGGGCTCACAGATACGCAGTATTTT. The full variable domain, its missing parts supplied by reference TRBV5-4 and TRBJ2-3, is ETGVTQSPTHLIKTRGQQVTLRCSSQSGHNTVSWYQQALGQGPQFIFQYYREEENGRGNFPPRFSGLQFPNYSSELNVNALELDDSALYLCASSYIAGGLTDTQYFGPGTRLTVL.

DNA of the CDR3: TGTGCCAGCAGTATGGGGTGGGATTCACCCCTCCACTTT. It translates to CASSMGWDSPLHF. The chain couples TRBV27 to TRBJ1-6; D not resolved. Trimming took 5 bases from V and 8 from J, leaving 10 bases between them. The CDR3 runs to 13 residues. Germline values: CDR1 MNHEY, CDR2 SMNVEV (reference sequence).

V and J are TRBV11-1 and TRBJ2-1; tentatively, D is TRBD2 (7 bases). V lost 5 bases to trimming and J lost 0 bases, with 14 bases between them. CDR1 is SGHAT and CDR2 is FQDESV in the germline V gene (reference sequence). CDR3 length: 16 residues. CDR3 sequence: CASSGGAGVSYNEQFF. The CDR3 DNA follows: TGTGCCAGCAGCGGGGGGGCAGGGGTCTCCTACAATGAGCAGTTCTTC.

This CDR3 reads CASNEDRFSKNIQYF. The CDR3 bases are TGTGCCAGCAATGAGGACCGATTCTCCAAAAACATTCAGTACTTC. This chain connects TRBV2 to TRBJ2-4; no definite D call. From germline, CDR1 is SNHLY and CDR2 FYNNEI. V lost 7 bases and J lost 2, with 15 bases in between. This CDR3 is 15 amino acids long. Based on the CDR3 plus reference TRBV2 and TRBJ2-4, the full variable domain is EPEVTQTPSHQVTQMGQEVILRCVPISNHLYFYWYRQILGQKVEFLVSFYNNEISEKSEIFDDQFSVERPDGSNFTLKIRSTKLEDSAMYFCASNEDRFSKNIQYFGAGTRLSVL.

This chain joins TRBV6-5 and TRBJ1-1; the D is unclear. The V gene lost 7 bases and the J gene lost 1 base, with 10 bases spanning the gap. The CDR3 has 13 amino acids. Germline values: CDR1 MNHEY, CDR2 SVGAGI. The CDR3 sequence is CASTPDWNTEAFF. Here the CDR3 DNA reads TGTGCCAGCACCCCGGACTGGAACACTGAAGCTTTCTTT.

This rearrangement joins TRBV14 to TRBJ2-3, with D possibly TRBD2 on 6 matching bases. V lost 3 bases, J lost 5 bases, and 15 bases lay in between. The CDR3 length is 15 residues. Germline loops: CDR1 SGHDN, CDR2 FVKESK. CDR3 nucleotides: TGTGCCAGCAGCCATTGGGGTAGCGGAGTAGATACGCAGTATTTT. Residues: CASSHWGSGVDTQYF.

This CDR3 reads CASSQAPSTDTQYF. Written as DNA, the CDR3 is TGCGCCAGCAGCCAGGCCCCTAGCACAGATACGCAGTATTTT. The rearrangement links TRBV4-3 to TRBJ2-3; D unresolved. Germline values: CDR1 LGHNA, CDR2 YSLEER. Trimming removed 3 bases from V and 0 bases from J, with 7 bases in between. The CDR3 has 14 amino acids.

V is TRBV7-9 and J is TRBJ1-5; a possible D gene is TRBD1 (6 bases). Trimming removed 5 bases from V and 2 bases from J, with 16 bases in between. Germline CDR1 is SEHNR and CDR2 is FQNEAQ (reference sequence). The CDR3 length is 16 residues. CDR3 bases: TGTGCCAGCAGCCTCGATGGGGGCTCAGGCAATCAGCCCCAGCATTTT. Protein product: CASSLDGGSGNQPQHF.

The gene calls are TRBV11-2 and TRBJ1-2, with D unclear. Germline V lookup: CDR1 SGHAT, CDR2 FQNNGV. The CDR3 totals 15 residues. Trimming pared 5 bases from V and 4 bases from J, leaving 17 bases between. The CDR3 sequence: CASSPSGEPSYGYTF. DNA of the CDR3: TGTGCCAGCAGCCCTAGTGGGGAACCCTCCTATGGCTACACCTTC.

This chain links TRBV6-5 with TRBJ1-6; 7 bases map to TRBD1. With V trimmed by 2 bases and J by 5 bases, 3 bases remained unmatched. Germline assignment: CDR1 MNHEY and CDR2 SVGAGI. There are 15 residues in the CDR3. Written as DNA, the CDR3 is TGTGCCAGCAGTTACCTCAGGGGGGATAATTCACCCCTCCACTTT. It translates to CASSYLRGDNSPLHF.

The rearrangement joins TRBV21-1 to TRBJ1-1; the table calls TRBD1, which could not be checked here. TRBV21-1 is marked as a pseudogene. The CDR3 spans 15 residues. Here the CDR3 DNA reads TGTGCCAGCACCAGGGACAGAGACATGAACACTGAAGCTTTCTTT. It specifies CASTRDRDMNTEAFF.

The chain is built from TRBV6-5 and TRBJ1-1, with 9 positions matching TRBD1. V shed 6 bases and J 5 bases; nucleotides not matched to a gene: 7. The CDR3 has 14 residues. In germline, CDR1 is MNHEY, CDR2 SVGAGI. In nucleotides, the CDR3 is TGTGCCAGCAGGACAGGGGGATCGGGGACTGAAGCTTTCTTT. It yields the protein CASRTGGSGTEAFF.

CDR3 sequence reads: CASSTRDGRNQPQHF. CDR3 sequence (DNA): TGTGCCAGCAGCACCCGGGACGGCCGAAATCAGCCCCAGCATTTT. This rearrangement joins TRBV21-1 to TRBJ1-5. TRBV21-1 is designated a pseudogene. CDR3 length: 15 amino acids.

The chain couples TRBV2 to TRBJ1-1, with D possibly TRBD1 on 6 matching bases. V lost 7 bases to trimming and J lost 0 bases, with 9 bases between them. CDR3 length: 13 residues. Germline V gives CDR1 SNHLY, CDR2 FYNNEI. The CDR3 spells CASNRGLNTEAFF. For the CDR3, the DNA is TGTGCCAGCAACCGGGGGCTGAACACTGAAGCTTTCTTT.

V usage is TRBV28 and J usage is TRBJ1-5; D remains unclear. The germline gives CDR1 MDHEN, CDR2 SYDVKM. V shed 6 bases and J shed 8 bases, with 17 bases lying between them. The CDR3 consists of 14 residues. Written as DNA, the CDR3 is TGTGCCAGCAGCCGCCCTAGACCATCGGAGCCCCAGCATTTT. Protein sequence: CASSRPRPSEPQHF.

The chain has TRBV7-9 and TRBJ2-6; 7 bases line up with TRBD1. Germline V lookup: CDR1 SEHNR, CDR2 FQNEAQ (reference sequence). V lost 1 base to trimming and J lost 2 bases; unmatched junction nucleotides: 2. The CDR3 length is 16 residues. The DNA for the CDR3 is TGTGCCAGCAGCTTAGACCAGGGGGCTGGGGCCAACGTCCTGACTTTC. Protein: CASSLDQGAGANVLTF.

The rearrangement joins TRBV4-1 to TRBJ2-6; D not certain. From germline, CDR1 is MGHRA and CDR2 YSYEKL. This CDR3 region has 19 residues. The V end lost 0 bases, the J end lost 0 bases, and 15 bases lay between the germline ends. CDR3 region: CASSQEPPGSHSGANVLTF. CDR3 bases: TGCGCCAGCAGCCAAGAGCCCCCTGGTAGTCACTCTGGGGCCAACGTCCTGACTTTC.